Each of the 5 T cell receptor beta chains below was sequenced from the same sample in a study of tumor-infiltrating lymphocytes in localized non-small cell lung cancer. The table came from immunoSEQ multiplex PCR; TCRdb's copy has only in-frame clones and leaves some out. This table holds some 30,000 clones, roughly 88% found once. Sequenced sample: lung tumor tissue. All receptors come from a human donor with non-small cell lung cancer.

This chain uses TRBV11-2 with TRBJ2-1; 7 bases agree with TRBD2. CDR1 is SGHAT and CDR2 is FQNNGV in the germline V gene. V gave up 4 bases and J gave up 6 bases; unmatched junction bases: 3. This CDR3 is built from 13 residues. The CDR3 DNA reads as TGTGCCAGCAGCTCCCCGGGGGGCAATGAGCAGTTCTTC. This translates into CASSSPGGNEQFF.

The CDR3 DNA follows: TGCGCCAGCAGCCCCCTCACGGGGGGGGCCGGTGGGCAGTTCTTC. This gives the protein CASSPLTGGAGGQFF. This sequence joins TRBV4-1 and TRBJ2-1, with 8 bases identical to TRBD2. V shed 4 bases, J shed 12 bases, and the junction held 14 bases outside the gene matches. The CDR3 loop spans 15 amino acids. Per the germline V gene, CDR1 is MGHRA and CDR2 is YSYEKL.

The rearrangement links TRBV15 to TRBJ1-2; a weak D match, TRBD1 (6 bases). CDR3 length: 15 amino acids. With 0 bases removed from V and 7 bases from J, the gap between germline ends came to 15 bases. CDR1 LNHNV and CDR2 YYDKDF come from the germline V gene (reference sequence). The CDR3 DNA reads TGTGCCACCAGCAGAGATCTTGTAGGGGGAGGTGGCTACACCTTC. It translates to CATSRDLVGGGGYTF.

With regard to this clone: One end of the junction is discordant with germline, which a read error may explain. The J gene is TRBJ2-1, the V gene TRBV5-4; D call uncertain. The CDR3 has 14 amino acids. Germline CDR1 SGHNT, CDR2 YYREEE (reference sequence). The CDR3 DNA reads TGTGCCAGCACCTTGGGTGAGGCCTACAATGAGCAGTTCTTC. Its translation: CASTLGEAYNEQFF.

V gene TRBV5-6 combines with J gene TRBJ2-7; 8 bases are shared with TRBD1. The trim removed 5 bases at V and 3 bases at J, leaving 4 bases unmatched. The CDR3 spans 13 residues. Per germline, CDR1 SGHDT and CDR2 YYEEEE. The CDR3 spells CASSVGTGYEQYF. CDR3 bases: TGTGCCAGCAGTGTTGGGACAGGCTACGAGCAGTACTTC.